Sequencing of this TCR beta chain was carried out in a study of blood T cell repertoires in COVID-19. On the study more broadly: Sites in the United States, Italy and Spain provided acute and convalescent COVID-19 samples. T cells, B-cell-depleted T cells, or PBMCs provided the cDNA or gDNA that served as material.

The CDR3 is 17 amino acids. Germline CDR1 and CDR2: KGHSH and LQKENI. V dropped 1 base and J dropped 5; count of bases not matched to a gene: 8. Original analysis: How many nucleated cells were present was estimated from reference gene primer amplification. This table comes from immunoSEQ multiplex PCR, and its TCRdb copy is limited to in-frame clones, with some not included. Clone size and the V and J calls come from that table; the DNA yielded D and trimming. Altogether roughly 170,000 clones are present, approximately 90% being singletons, with the ten largest covering roughly 25%. The source of this sequence is a man aged 55 to 70 with acute or convalescent COVID-19. The sample taken for sequencing was peripheral blood. The rearrangement uses TRBV18 and TRBJ1-1; TRBD1 agrees at 12 bases. CDR3 sequence (DNA): TGTGCCAGCTCACCACTTGGGACAGGGGGCGCAGAGACTGAAGCTTTCTTT. Translating it yields CASSPLGTGGAETEAFF.